This T cell receptor (beta chain) was identified during a study of T cells in Graves' hyperthyroidism and ophthalmopathy. Study-level information: Staff took peripheral blood when the initial diagnosis was made, before any treatment began.

The CDR3 has 16 amino acids. CDR1 and CDR2 (germline): MNHNS, SASEGT. V lost 8 bases, J lost 1 base, and 18 bases lay in between. PBMCs were obtained from about 9 ml fresh peripheral blood. Authors of the study amplified TCR beta CDR3 regions from RNA transcripts. The study used the HTBI primer set for a first-round RT-PCR of the TCR CDR3. One entry per CDR3 protein results from TCRdb running MiXCR on the multiplex PCR reads. The sample includes hundreds of thousands of distinct CDR3 sequences, approximately 23% of them seen just once. This clonotype was counted many times. The TCR originated in a woman between 40 and 55 years old with Graves' ophthalmopathy. Sequencing was performed on blood. V is TRBV6-1 and J is TRBJ1-3; D is unresolved. This chain's CDR3 is CASSLTRIRSGNTIYF. The CDR3 DNA sequence: TGTGCCAGCTCCCTTACTCGAATCCGGTCTGGAAACACCATATATTTT.